These 13 T cell receptor beta chains were sequenced from one sample in a study of blood T cell repertoires in COVID-19. The assay was immunoSEQ multiplex PCR, and TCRdb's table has in-frame clones only and misses some. Of 150,000 to 200,000 clones in the sample, about nine tenths were seen once. Sequencing was performed on peripheral blood. Receptor source: a woman aged 45 to 65 with acute or convalescent COVID-19.

The rearrangement links TRBV25-1 to TRBJ1-2; D ambiguous. Trimming shortened V by 0 bases and J by 7 bases, and 6 bases separated the two germline ends. Germline values: CDR1 MGHDK, CDR2 SYGVNS. CDR3 length: 12 amino acids. CDR3 residues: CASSEYIGGYTF. The CDR3, as DNA: TGTGCCAGCAGTGAATATATCGGTGGCTACACCTTC.

This rearrangement joins TRBV7-2 to TRBJ1-1, with unresolved D. In germline, CDR1 is SGHTA, CDR2 FQGNSA. This CDR3 has 14 amino acids. V dropped 5 bases and J dropped 1 base, with 11 bases sitting between them. Here the CDR3 reads CASSLFPGNTEAFF. The CDR3 bases are TGTGCCAGCAGCCTGTTTCCAGGGAACACTGAAGCTTTCTTT.

The rearrangement links TRBV30 to TRBJ2-2, with 11 bases that match TRBD1. V shed 3 bases, J shed 5 bases, and the junction held 2 bases outside the gene matches. CDR1 GTSNPN and CDR2 SVGIG come from the germline V gene (reference sequence). The CDR3 totals 14 residues. The CDR3 here is CAWRGTGGTGELFF. The CDR3 nucleotides are TGTGCCTGGAGGGGGACAGGGGGGACCGGGGAGCTGTTTTTT. Drawing the rest from reference TRBV30 and TRBJ2-2, the complete variable domain is SQTIHQWPATLVQPVGSPLSLECTVEGTSNPNLYWYRQAAGRGLQLLFYSVGIGQISSEVPQNLSASRPQDRQFILSSKKLLLSDSGFYLCAWRGTGGTGELFFGEGSRLTVL.

This clone appeared a single time. The chain is built from TRBV7-2 and TRBJ2-3; 8 nucleotides match TRBD2. Germline CDR1 is SGHTA and CDR2 is FQGNSA. The CDR3 loop spans 15 amino acids. Losses at the gene ends were 3 bases for V and 6 bases for J; bases not matched to a gene: 8. In DNA form, the CDR3 reads TGTGCCAGCAGCTTCGGACTAGCAATGAGGGATACGCAGTATTTT. As protein: CASSFGLAMRDTQYF.

This sequence joins TRBV6-6 and TRBJ2-7, with TRBD1 identical over 7 bases. The ends lost 8 bases at V and 3 bases at J; junction bases unmatched: 7. Germline values: CDR1 MNHNY, CDR2 SVGAGI (reference sequence). The CDR3 contains 13 residues. This CDR3 is CASRLGGNYEQYF. In DNA form, the CDR3 reads TGTGCCAGCCGCCTAGGGGGCAACTACGAGCAGTACTTC.

The chain is built from TRBV13 and TRBJ1-5; D is undetermined. V lost 1 base and J lost 3, with 7 bases in between. Germline V gives CDR1 PRHDT, CDR2 FYEKMQ (reference sequence). The CDR3 totals 14 residues. The CDR3 DNA sequence: TGTGCCAGCAGCTTAGCAGCGAACAATCAGCCCCAGCATTTT. Protein product: CASSLAANNQPQHF. Using reference TRBV13 and TRBJ1-5 for the parts outside the CDR3, the full variable domain is AAGVIQSPRHLIKEKRETATLKCYPIPRHDTVYWYQQGPGQDPQFLISFYEKMQSDKGSIPDRFSAQQFSDYHSELNMSSLELGDSALYFCASSLAANNQPQHFGDGTRLSIL.

The chain recombines TRBV30 with TRBJ1-1; D is unclear. Germline V gives CDR1 GTSNPN, CDR2 SVGIG (reference sequence). The V and J ends lost 3 bases and 3 bases respectively, with 5 bases between them. The CDR3 is 11 residues long. The CDR3 reads CAWREDTEAFF. Written as DNA, the CDR3 is TGTGCCTGGAGGGAGGACACTGAAGCTTTCTTT.

The CDR3 sequence: CAWNRQGRGSPLHF. The CDR3 DNA is TGTGCCTGGAACCGACAGGGGCGAGGTTCACCCCTCCACTTT. V usage is TRBV30 and J usage is TRBJ1-6; 8 nucleotides agree with TRBD1. Germline V gives CDR1 GTSNPN, CDR2 SVGIG (reference sequence). This CDR3 comprises 14 residues. The V gene end was trimmed by 4 bases and the J gene end by 9 bases; junction bases not matched to a gene: 8.

CDR3 nucleotides: TGTGCCAGTAACCGACAGGATTCTGGGAACACTGAAGCTTTCTTT. As protein: CASNRQDSGNTEAFF. V gene TRBV19 combines with J gene TRBJ1-1, with TRBD1 as a possible D gene (6 bases). Germline CDR1 LNHDA, CDR2 SQIVND (reference sequence). The CDR3 spans 15 residues. The V gene lost 7 bases and the J gene lost 1 base, with 16 bases spanning the gap.

This CDR3 reads CASSPRAGRENQPQHF. The CDR3 nucleotides read TGTGCCAGCTCACCACGGGCAGGGAGGGAGAATCAGCCCCAGCATTTT. The rearrangement links TRBV18 to TRBJ1-5; possibly TRBD1 for D (5 bases). Deletions cut 1 base from V and 4 bases from J, with 14 bases between. The V gene's germline CDR1 is KGHSH and CDR2 LQKENI. CDR3 size: 16 residues.

This chain uses TRBV11-3 with TRBJ2-2; D is uncertain. V gave up 3 bases and J gave up 5 bases, with 4 bases separating them. CDR3 length: 12 residues. The germline V gene encodes CDR1 SGHNT and CDR2 YENEEA. CDR3: CASSFRTGELFF. CDR3 coding DNA: TGTGCCAGCAGCTTCAGAACCGGGGAGCTGTTTTTT.

The rearrangement links TRBV4-3 to TRBJ2-3; possibly TRBD1 for D (6 bases). CDR3 length: 17 residues. Trimming stripped 0 bases from V and 1 base from J, with 14 bases between. CDR1 is LGHNA and CDR2 is YSLEER in the germline V gene. The CDR3 sequence is CASSQDRMTGGTDTQYF. CDR3 DNA sequence: TGCGCCAGCAGCCAAGATCGGATGACAGGAGGCACAGATACGCAGTATTTT.

About this clone: Other DNA sequences in the same sample also yield this CDR3. The V gene is TRBV6-5, the J gene TRBJ2-7; weak D call: TRBD1 (6 bases). Germline V lookup: CDR1 MNHEY, CDR2 SVGAGI. V lost 6 bases and J 3 bases, leaving 9 bases between the germline ends. The CDR3 has 12 residues. Here the CDR3 reads CASSRDNYEQYF. The DNA of the CDR3 is TGTGCCAGCAGCCGGGACAACTACGAGCAGTACTTC.